These 20 T cell receptor beta chains were all obtained from the same sample, sequenced in a study of CD8+ T cells in alopecia areata (dated by TCRdb to the late 2010s). Cells from mouse cutaneous lymph nodes were pooled, stained for CD4, CD8alpha, NKG2D, NKG2ACE and other markers, and then sorted on a BD Influx. Library method: the immunoSEQ multiplex PCR assay. For TCR sequencing, RNA was extracted from every sample and reverse transcribed into cDNA to serve as template. TCRdb limited this immuneACCESS table to in-frame rearrangements with V and J called. A share of clones is missing; checked studies link under half to unresolved V genes, and the rest is unexplained. This sample has approximately 300,000 clones, none of them a singleton. The biggest ten clones account for 0.9% to 1.5% of the sample. Sequenced: CD4+ T cells sorted from a lymph node. Every receptor here comes from a C3H/HeJ mouse with alopecia areata. Mice of this line possess the MHC haplotype H2-k.

This clone was detected a few times. The gene names given are mouse names. The read terminates 4 residues before the CDR3 end, so the remaining end is supplied by the germline J gene. This chain links TRBV13-1 with TRBJ2-2; TRBD2 matches 13 bases. In germline, CDR1 is NSHNY, CDR2 SYGAGN. Trimming cost V 5 bases and J 1 base; bases outside gene matches: 5. CDR3 length: 17 residues. The CDR3 loop is CASRPGLGGRNTGQLYF. The CDR3 DNA, read in part, is TGTGCCAGCAGACCGGGACTGGGGGGGAGAAACACCGGG.

With regard to this clone: Gene names denote mouse genes. The CDR3 end falls 4 residues outside the read, so it is completed with the germline J gene. The V call is TRBV19, the J call TRBJ2-5; 7 bases match TRBD2. The V gene's germline CDR1 is FNHDT and CDR2 SITEND (reference sequence). CDR3 length equals 14 residues. CDR3 sequence: CASSIAWGKDTQYF. The DNA read from the CDR3 is TGTGCCAGCAGTATAGCCTGGGGGAAAGAC.

Regarding this clone: Gene names follow the mouse nomenclature. This CDR3 reads CASSPGLVQDTQYF. The CDR3 DNA, read in part, is TGTGCCAGCAGTCCCGGACTGGTCCAAGAC. This chain connects TRBV19 to TRBJ2-5; 7 bases agree with TRBD2. The sequenced fragment ends 4 residues before the CDR3 boundary, so the rest is inferred from the germline J gene. With 4 bases clipped from V and 2 bases from J, the junction kept 4 bases outside the gene matches. Germline V CDR1 and CDR2: FNHDT, SITEND (reference sequence). The CDR3 runs 14 residues. Looking up the rest from reference TRBV19 and TRBJ2-5 gives the full variable domain: GGIITQTPKFLIGQEGQKLTLKCQQNFNHDTMYWYRQDSGKGLRLIYYSITENDLQKGDLSEGYDASREKKSSFSLTVTSAQKNEMAVFLCASSPGLVQDTQYFGPGTRLLVL.

Many counts were recorded for this clone. Here the gene names and germline are mouse. Here the CDR3 reads CASSIQVRYEQYF. The part of the CDR3 DNA that was read is TGTGCCAGCAGTATACAGGTCCGCTAT. The gene calls are TRBV19 and TRBJ2-7; no definite D call. From the germline J gene comes the end of the CDR3, since the read stops 4 residues before it. This CDR3 has 13 residues. V lost 1 base and J 3 bases, leaving 8 bases between the germline ends. The germline V gene has CDR1 FNHDT and CDR2 SITEND (reference sequence). Combining the CDR3 with reference TRBV19 and TRBJ2-7 gives the whole variable domain GGIITQTPKFLIGQEGQKLTLKCQQNFNHDTMYWYRQDSGKGLRLIYYSITENDLQKGDLSEGYDASREKKSSFSLTVTSAQKNEMAVFLCASSIQVRYEQYFGPGTRLTVL.

Of note for this clone: Mouse gene names apply. The sequence runs out 4 residues before the end of the CDR3; the remainder is reconstructed from the germline J gene. The J gene is TRBJ1-2, the V gene TRBV13-3; possibly TRBD1 for D (5 bases). The CDR3 runs 13 residues. Trimming left V 2 bases short and J 4 bases short, with 9 bases between. In germline, CDR1 is NNHDY, CDR2 SYVADS. The CDR3 reads CASSDRAASDYTF. CDR3 DNA (partial): TGTGCCAGCAGTGACAGGGCGGCCTCC.

This clone was counted between two and nine times. All gene names here are mouse names. The missing CDR3 end, 4 residues past where the read stops, is filled in from the germline J gene. Other DNA sequences in this specimen translate into the identical CDR3. This chain links TRBV19 with TRBJ2-3; 7 nucleotides line up with TRBD1. V was clipped by 1 base and J by 0 bases; unmatched bases: 2. The CDR3 runs 15 residues. Germline loops: CDR1 FNHDT, CDR2 SITEND (reference sequence). This CDR3 is CASSIRGQSAETLYF. Incomplete CDR3 DNA: TGTGCCAGCAGTATAAGGGGACAGAGTGCAGAA.

A few counts support this clone. Here the gene names and germline are mouse. The sequence runs out 4 residues before the end of the CDR3; the remainder is reconstructed from the germline J gene. At the DNA level, this CDR3 is encoded by other sequences in the same sample as well. The rearrangement joins TRBV13-1 to TRBJ1-2; 7 bases align to TRBD1. The CDR3 totals 13 residues. Germline V gene data show CDR1 as NSHNY and CDR2 as SYGAGN. V gave up 2 bases and J gave up 3 bases; unmatched junction bases: 1. The part of the CDR3 DNA that was read is TGTGCCAGCAGTGACGACAGGGACTCC. Amino acid sequence: CASSDDRDS. The entire CDR3 is CASSDDRDSDYTF.

As for this clone: Gene and germline names: mouse. CDR3 DNA, as far as it was read: TGTGCCAGCAGTGATGAGGGGACAGGGTATGCT. This gives the protein CASSDEGTGYA. The whole CDR3 is CASSDEGTGYAEQFF. The chain has TRBV13-3 and TRBJ2-1, with TRBD1 matching 9 bases. The read ends 4 residues before the CDR3 terminus; that terminus is restored from the germline J gene. The J segment lost 4 bases and the V segment lost 0 bases, leaving 2 bases of the junction unmatched. In germline, CDR1 is NNHDY, CDR2 SYVADS. This CDR3 is 15 amino acids long.

Note on this clone: Gene names and germline match the mouse. The missing CDR3 end, 4 residues past where the read stops, is filled in from the germline J gene. Other nucleotide sequences in the sample specify the same CDR3. V gene TRBV19 combines with J gene TRBJ2-7; 7 bases match TRBD2. CDR1 is FNHDT and CDR2 is SITEND in the germline V gene (reference sequence). CDR3 length equals 15 residues. Trimming took 2 bases from V and 0 from J; bases not matched to a gene: 5. The part of the CDR3 DNA that was read is TGTGCCAGCAGTATTCCGGGGGGGAGCTCCTAT. This gives the protein CASSIPGGSSY. The whole CDR3 sequence reads CASSIPGGSSYEQYF.

There are many counts of this clone. Gene labels here are mouse ones. The DNA ends 4 residues before the CDR3 does, and the rest of the CDR3 is filled in from the germline J gene. The J gene is TRBJ2-2, the V gene TRBV3; a weak D match, TRBD2 (6 bases). Germline CDR1 is SNHLY and CDR2 is FYNGKV (reference sequence). The V end was cut by 8 bases, the J end by 1 base, with 11 bases between. This CDR3 is 14 amino acids long. The CDR3 DNA, read in part, is TGTGCCAGCCCCCGGGGGGTAAACACCGGG. Translated, it gives CASPRGVNTG. The whole CDR3 protein is CASPRGVNTGQLYF.

This clone occurred a few times. Mouse names are used for the genes. The read ends 3 residues before the CDR3 terminus; that terminus is restored from the germline J gene. The gene calls are TRBV13-1 and TRBJ1-6; no clear D. TRBJ1-6 carries the ORF label, with uncertain function. The germline CDR1 and CDR2 sequences are NSHNY and SYGAGN. This CDR3 region has 16 residues. V was trimmed by 0 bases and J by 0 bases, leaving 7 bases between them. CDR3 DNA, as far as it was read: TGTGCCAGCAGTGATGCCAGAATTTCCTATAATTCGCCC. It is translated as CASSDARISYNSP. The complete CDR3 protein is CASSDARISYNSPLYF.

As for this clone: Genes and germline are mouse. The DNA ends 4 residues before the CDR3 does, and the rest of the CDR3 is filled in from the germline J gene. The chain combines TRBV13-1 with TRBJ2-4; 9 nucleotides align to TRBD2. The CDR3 has 15 residues. CDR1 and CDR2 from the germline V gene are NSHNY and SYGAGN. CDR3 sequence: CASSVPGLGVNTLYF. The sequenced CDR3 bases are TGTGCCAGCAGTGTTCCGGGACTGGGAGTAAAC.

A note on this clone: Genes and germline come from the mouse. The CDR3 extends 4 residues past the end of the read, so its final part is completed from the germline J gene. Other DNA sequences in the same sample also yield this CDR3. The chain joins TRBV13-1 to TRBJ2-5; TRBD2 aligns across 7 bases. Germline values: CDR1 NSHNY, CDR2 SYGAGN. This CDR3 contains 14 residues. CDR3 sequence: CASSDALGEDTQYF. CDR3 DNA, as far as it was read: TGTGCCAGCAGTGATGCTCTGGGGGAAGAC.

With regard to this clone: The genes and germline here are from mouse. The CDR3 extends 4 residues past the end of the read, so its final part is completed from the germline J gene. V gene TRBV19 combines with J gene TRBJ2-4; 12 bases match TRBD2. This CDR3 is built from 15 residues. CDR1 FNHDT and CDR2 SITEND come from the germline V gene (reference sequence). The trim removed 4 bases at V and 2 bases at J, leaving 2 bases unmatched. CDR3 residues: CASSATGGAQNTLYF. CDR3 bases read: TGTGCCAGCAGTGCGACTGGGGGGGCTCAAAAC.

This clone was detected only a few times. Mouse gene names apply. The read gets to within 3 residues of the CDR3 end, and the germline J gene fills in the rest. The chain uses TRBV13-1 and TRBJ1-6, with D possibly being TRBD1 (6 bases). TRBJ1-6 is known as an ORF, though its function is uncertain. V lost 3 bases and J 5 bases, leaving 15 bases between the germline ends. The CDR3 contains 16 residues. The germline V gene has CDR1 NSHNY and CDR2 SYGAGN. The CDR3: CASSGGRDKNNSPLYF. CDR3 DNA, as far as it was read: TGTGCCAGCAGTGGTGGGAGGGACAAAAATAATTCGCCC.

This clone has more than one count but fewer than ten. Mouse germline and gene names are used. The sequence runs out 4 residues before the end of the CDR3; the remainder is reconstructed from the germline J gene. This same CDR3 is encoded by further DNA sequences in the sample. V and J are TRBV1 and TRBJ1-1; D is possibly TRBD1 (6 bases). Between the trimmed V and J ends, which lost 3 bases and 0 bases, there was a span of 11 bases. Germline-derived CDR1 and CDR2 are NSQYPW and LRSPGD (reference sequence). The CDR3 sequence is 15 residues long. CDR3 residues: CTCSARTAANTEVFF. The DNA read from the CDR3 is TGCACCTGCAGTGCCCGGACAGCTGCAAACACA.

Regarding this clone: The gene names given are mouse names. The read terminates 4 residues before the CDR3 end, so the remaining end is supplied by the germline J gene. The rearrangement uses TRBV13-1 and TRBJ2-3, with a possible D match to TRBD2 (7 bases). This CDR3 spans 15 amino acids. Germline CDR1 NSHNY, CDR2 SYGAGN. Trimming removed 3 bases from V and 0 bases from J, with 11 bases in between. The CDR3 bases that were read are TGTGCCAGCAGTGGGGGGGCGGGTAGTGCAGAA. Translated, it gives CASSGGAGSAE. The whole CDR3 is CASSGGAGSAETLYF.

This clone has a handful of counts. Gene names and germline refer to mouse. Sequencing ends 4 residues short of the CDR3 end; the germline J gene provides the rest. This chain connects TRBV14 to TRBJ1-1; TRBD1 aligns across 8 bases. This CDR3 is built from 12 residues. From germline, CDR1 is SGHDT and CDR2 FRDEAV. The CDR3 spells CASTRGLPEVFF. The sequenced CDR3 bases are TGTGCCAGCACCAGGGGGCTTCCA.

Notes on this clone: Gene labels here are mouse ones. The CDR3 end falls 4 residues outside the read, so it is completed with the germline J gene. The chain combines TRBV4 with TRBJ1-2; 10 bases fit TRBD1. CDR1 and CDR2 (germline): LGHDT, YNNKQL (reference sequence). The CDR3 has 14 amino acids. V lost 6 bases, J lost 3 bases, and 4 bases stayed unmatched. The sequenced CDR3 bases are TGTGCCAGCAGAAGACAGGGGGCTGACTCC. Its translation: CASRRQGADS. The CDR3 reads in full as CASRRQGADSDYTF.

There are a few counts of this clone. This may arise from a read error, as a much more abundant clone is one base away. Any gene name here is a mouse gene name. The read finishes 4 residues shy of the CDR3 end, and the germline J gene is used to complete it. Other DNA sequences of this sample code for an identical CDR3. This chain connects TRBV5 to TRBJ2-1, with D maybe TRBD1 (6 bases). The length of the CDR3 is 13 residues. The V end was cut by 4 bases, the J end by 4 bases, with 8 bases between. In germline, CDR1 is LGHNA, CDR2 YNLKQL (reference sequence). CDR3 residues: CASSPGQYAEQFF. The CDR3 DNA, read in part, is TGTGCCAGCAGCCCCGGACAGTATGCT.